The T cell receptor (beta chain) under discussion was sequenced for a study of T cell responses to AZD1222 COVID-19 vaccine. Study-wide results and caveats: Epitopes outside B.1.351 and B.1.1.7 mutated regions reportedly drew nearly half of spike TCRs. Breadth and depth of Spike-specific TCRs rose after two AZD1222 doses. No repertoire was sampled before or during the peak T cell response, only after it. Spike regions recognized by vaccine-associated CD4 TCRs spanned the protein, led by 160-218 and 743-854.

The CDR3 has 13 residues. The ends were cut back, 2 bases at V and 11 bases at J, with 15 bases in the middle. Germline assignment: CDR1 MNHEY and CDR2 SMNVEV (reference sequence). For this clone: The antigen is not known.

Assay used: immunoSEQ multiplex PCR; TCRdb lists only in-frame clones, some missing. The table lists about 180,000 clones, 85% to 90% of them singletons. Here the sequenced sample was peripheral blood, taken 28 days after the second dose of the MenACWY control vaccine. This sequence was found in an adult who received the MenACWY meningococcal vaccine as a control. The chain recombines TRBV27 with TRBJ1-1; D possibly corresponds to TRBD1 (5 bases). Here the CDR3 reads CASSLIAWGEAFF. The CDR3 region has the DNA TGTGCCAGCAGTTTAATCGCCTGGGGGGAGGCTTTCTTT.